The present T cell receptor beta chain was sequenced within a study of vaccination effects on CD4 cells after COVID-19. Overall study findings and caveats: Marked clonal contraction of infection- and vaccine-induced clones was seen late after vaccination.

This clone was seen a handful of times. Antigen specificity is unknown. The CDR3 has 12 residues. V was clipped by 5 bases and J by 7 bases, with 11 bases between them. CDR1 SEHNR and CDR2 FQNEAQ come from the germline V gene (reference sequence). Sequencing followed a ViraFEST assay step that expanded antigen-specific CD4+ T cells with viral peptide pools. Subsequent to roughly 9 days of culture, CD4+ T cells were isolated. Participants got two doses of BNT162b2 or mRNA-1273 vaccine. The vaccine recipients had no prior SARS-CoV-2 infection, with negative nucleocapsid antibodies. Half the medium was swapped for IL-2 medium on days 3 and 7. Repertoires were generated with immunoSEQ multiplex PCR, while TCRdb's copy carries only in-frame clones and drops some. Here the sample spans nearly 25,000 clones, about 70% being singletons.

The TCR was taken from a human donor who received a COVID-19 vaccine. The sequencing here drew on CD4+ T cells from PBMCs cultured with SARS-CoV-2 spike peptides, taken after COVID-19 vaccination. The chain has TRBV7-9 and TRBJ1-1; perhaps TRBD1 as D (5 bases). The chain's CDR3 is CASSPGTGEAFF. The CDR3 DNA is TGTGCCAGCAGCCCGGGGACGGGTGAAGCTTTCTTT.